This TCR beta chain was documented in a study of T cells after yellow fever vaccination. Study summary: Libraries from low-cell-number fractions were prepared with the SMART-Seq v4 Ultra Low Input RNA kit.

On this clonotype: What it binds is not known.

In TCRdb, the 5' RACE reads were re-called with MiXCR into one record per CDR3 protein. The sample lists 500,000 to 550,000 distinct CDR3 sequences, roughly a fifth occurring once. Study results and limitations: Reappearance after the booster was seen for most primary-vaccination clones, at 96% CD4 and around 90% CD8. It was a weaker secondary response, yet one that peaked faster, at day 5 versus 15.

This specimen was PBMCs, taken approximately 20 days after the first yellow fever vaccination. The sequence was collected from a man aged 18 to 29 who received the YFV17D yellow fever vaccine.

In DNA form, the CDR3 reads TGTGCCAGCAGTTTACAGGGGGCGCATGAAGCTTTCTTT. Its translation is CASSLQGAHEAFF. This rearrangement joins TRBV6-5 to TRBJ1-1, with 9 bases identical to TRBD1. CDR1 is MNHEY, CDR2 SVGAGI, per germline. Losses at the gene ends were 4 bases for V and 7 bases for J; bases not matched to a gene: 4. CDR3 length: 13 amino acids.